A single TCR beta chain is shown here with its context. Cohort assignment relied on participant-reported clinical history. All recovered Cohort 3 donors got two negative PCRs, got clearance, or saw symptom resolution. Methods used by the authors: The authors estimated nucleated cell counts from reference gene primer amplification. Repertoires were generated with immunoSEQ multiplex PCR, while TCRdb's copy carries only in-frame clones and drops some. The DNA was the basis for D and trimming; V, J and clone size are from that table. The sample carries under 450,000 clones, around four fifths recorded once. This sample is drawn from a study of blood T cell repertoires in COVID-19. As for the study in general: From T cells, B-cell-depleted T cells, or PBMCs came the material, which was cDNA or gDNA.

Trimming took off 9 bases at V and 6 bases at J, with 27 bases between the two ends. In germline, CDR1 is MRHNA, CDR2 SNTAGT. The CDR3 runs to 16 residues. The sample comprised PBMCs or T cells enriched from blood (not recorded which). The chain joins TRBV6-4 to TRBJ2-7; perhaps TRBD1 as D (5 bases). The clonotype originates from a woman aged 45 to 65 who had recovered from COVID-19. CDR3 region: CASGERFGQFKLEQYF. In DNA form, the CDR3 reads TGTGCCAGTGGAGAACGTTTCGGACAATTCAAGCTCGAGCAGTACTTC.